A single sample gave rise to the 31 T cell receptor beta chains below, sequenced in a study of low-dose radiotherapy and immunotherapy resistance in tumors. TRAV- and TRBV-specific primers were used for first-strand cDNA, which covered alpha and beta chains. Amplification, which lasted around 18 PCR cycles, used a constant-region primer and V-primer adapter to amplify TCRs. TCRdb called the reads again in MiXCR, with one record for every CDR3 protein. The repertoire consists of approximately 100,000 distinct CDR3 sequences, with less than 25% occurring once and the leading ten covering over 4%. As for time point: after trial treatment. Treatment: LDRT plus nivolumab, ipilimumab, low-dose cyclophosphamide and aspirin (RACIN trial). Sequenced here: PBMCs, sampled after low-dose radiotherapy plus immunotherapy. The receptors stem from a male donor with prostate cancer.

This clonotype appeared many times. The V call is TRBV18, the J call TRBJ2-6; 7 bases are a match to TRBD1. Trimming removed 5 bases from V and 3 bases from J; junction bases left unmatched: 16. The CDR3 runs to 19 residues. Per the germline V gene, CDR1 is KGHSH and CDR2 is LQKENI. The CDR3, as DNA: TGTGCCAGCTCAACTTCGACAGGGACCCGTTCGAGTGGGGCCAACGTCCTGACTTTC. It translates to CASSTSTGTRSSGANVLTF. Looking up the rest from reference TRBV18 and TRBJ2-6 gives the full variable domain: NAGVMQNPRHLVRRRGQEARLRCSPMKGHSHVYWYRQLPEEGLKFMVYLQKENIIDESGMPKERFSAEFPKEGPSILRIQQVVRGDSAAYFCASSTSTGTRSSGANVLTFGAGSRLTVL.

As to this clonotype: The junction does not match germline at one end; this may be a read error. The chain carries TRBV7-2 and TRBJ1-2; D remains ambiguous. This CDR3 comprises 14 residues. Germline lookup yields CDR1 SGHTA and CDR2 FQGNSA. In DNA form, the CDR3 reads TGTGCCAGCAGCTTAGATTGGCAGGCCTATAGCTACACCTTC. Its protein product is CASSLDWQAYSYTF.

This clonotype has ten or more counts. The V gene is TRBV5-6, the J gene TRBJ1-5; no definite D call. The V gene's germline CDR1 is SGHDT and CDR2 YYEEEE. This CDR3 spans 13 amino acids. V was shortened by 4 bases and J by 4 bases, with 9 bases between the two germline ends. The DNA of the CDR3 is TGTGCCAGCAGCCTCAACGCGAATCAGCCCCAGCATTTT. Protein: CASSLNANQPQHF.

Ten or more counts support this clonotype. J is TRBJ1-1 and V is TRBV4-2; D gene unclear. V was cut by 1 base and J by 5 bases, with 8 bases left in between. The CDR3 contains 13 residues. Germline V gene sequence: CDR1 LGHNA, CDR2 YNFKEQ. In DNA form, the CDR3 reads TGTGCCAGCAGCCAAGGTCGGGTAACTGAAGCTTTCTTT. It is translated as CASSQGRVTEAFF.

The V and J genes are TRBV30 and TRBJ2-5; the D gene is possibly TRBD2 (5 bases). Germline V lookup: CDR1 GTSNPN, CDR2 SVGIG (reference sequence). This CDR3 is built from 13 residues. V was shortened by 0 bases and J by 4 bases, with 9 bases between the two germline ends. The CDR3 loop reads CAWSVGGGETQYF. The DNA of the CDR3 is TGTGCCTGGAGTGTCGGAGGAGGAGAGACCCAGTACTTC.

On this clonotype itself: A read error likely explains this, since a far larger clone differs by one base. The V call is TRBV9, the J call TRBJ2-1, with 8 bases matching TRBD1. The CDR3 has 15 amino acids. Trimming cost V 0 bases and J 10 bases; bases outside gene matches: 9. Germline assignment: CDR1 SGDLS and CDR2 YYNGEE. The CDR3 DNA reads TGTGCCAGCAGCGTAGGAGGGACAGGAACCTACGAGCAGTTCTTC. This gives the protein CASSVGGTGTYEQFF.

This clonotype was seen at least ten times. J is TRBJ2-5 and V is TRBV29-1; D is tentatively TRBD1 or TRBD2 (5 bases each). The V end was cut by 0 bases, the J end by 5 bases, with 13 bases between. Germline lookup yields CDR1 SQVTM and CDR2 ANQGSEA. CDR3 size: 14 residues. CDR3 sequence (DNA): TGCAGCGTTGAAGAGAGGGACCTTGGGGAGACCCAGTACTTC. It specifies CSVEERDLGETQYF.

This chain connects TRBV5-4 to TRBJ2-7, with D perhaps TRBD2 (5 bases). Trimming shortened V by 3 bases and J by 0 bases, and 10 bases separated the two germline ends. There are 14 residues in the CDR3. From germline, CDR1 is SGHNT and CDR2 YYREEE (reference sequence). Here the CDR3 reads CASSSSLSSYEQYF. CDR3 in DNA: TGTGCCAGCAGCTCTAGCCTTAGCTCCTACGAGCAGTACTTC. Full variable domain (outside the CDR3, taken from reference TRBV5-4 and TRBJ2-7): ETGVTQSPTHLIKTRGQQVTLRCSSQSGHNTVSWYQQALGQGPQFIFQYYREEENGRGNFPPRFSGLQFPNYSSELNVNALELDDSALYLCASSSSLSSYEQYFGPGTRLTVT.

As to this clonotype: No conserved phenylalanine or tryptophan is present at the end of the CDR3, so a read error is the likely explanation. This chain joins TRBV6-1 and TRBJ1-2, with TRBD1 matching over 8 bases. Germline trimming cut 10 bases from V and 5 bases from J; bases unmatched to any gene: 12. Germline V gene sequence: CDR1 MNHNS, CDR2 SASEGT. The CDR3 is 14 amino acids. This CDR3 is CAIRGGQEKYGYTL. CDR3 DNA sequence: TGTGCCATCAGGGGGGGACAGGAGAAGTATGGCTACACCTTG.

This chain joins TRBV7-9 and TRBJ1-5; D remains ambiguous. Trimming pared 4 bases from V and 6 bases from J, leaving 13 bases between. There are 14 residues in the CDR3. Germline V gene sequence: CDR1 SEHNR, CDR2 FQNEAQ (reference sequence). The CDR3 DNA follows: TGTGCCAGCAGCTCCTGGGGAGACATTCAGCCCCAGCATTTT. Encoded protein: CASSSWGDIQPQHF.

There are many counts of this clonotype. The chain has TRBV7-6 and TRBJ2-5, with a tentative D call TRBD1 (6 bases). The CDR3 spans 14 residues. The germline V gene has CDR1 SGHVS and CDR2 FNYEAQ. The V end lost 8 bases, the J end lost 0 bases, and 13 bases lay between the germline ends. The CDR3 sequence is CASQLRGNQETQYF. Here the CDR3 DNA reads TGTGCCAGCCAGTTAAGGGGGAACCAAGAGACCCAGTACTTC. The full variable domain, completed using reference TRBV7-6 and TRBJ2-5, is GAGVSQSPRYKVTKRGQDVALRCDPISGHVSLYWYRQALGQGPEFLTYFNYEAQQDKSGLPNDRFSAERPEGSISTLTIQRTEQRDSAMYRCASQLRGNQETQYFGPGTRLLVL.

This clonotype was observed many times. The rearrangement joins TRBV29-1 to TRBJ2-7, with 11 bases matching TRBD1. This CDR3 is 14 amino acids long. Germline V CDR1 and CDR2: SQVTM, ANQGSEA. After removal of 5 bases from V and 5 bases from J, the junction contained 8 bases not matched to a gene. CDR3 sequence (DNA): TGCAGCGTTATAAGGGACAGGGGGACGGACGAGCAGTACTTC. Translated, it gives CSVIRDRGTDEQYF.

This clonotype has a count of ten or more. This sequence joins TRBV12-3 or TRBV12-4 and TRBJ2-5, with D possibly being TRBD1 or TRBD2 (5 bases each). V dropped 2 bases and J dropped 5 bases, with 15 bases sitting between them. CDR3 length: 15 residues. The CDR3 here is CASSLTGTSGETQYF. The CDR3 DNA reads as TGTGCCAGCAGTTTAACCGGGACCTCAGGGGAGACCCAGTACTTC.

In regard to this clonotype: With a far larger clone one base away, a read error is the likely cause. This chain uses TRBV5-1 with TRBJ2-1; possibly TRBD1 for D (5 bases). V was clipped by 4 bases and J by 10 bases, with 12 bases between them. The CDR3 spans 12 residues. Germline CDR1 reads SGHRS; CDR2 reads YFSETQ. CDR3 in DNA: TGCGCCAGCAGCGCAGGGTCCTACGAGCAGTTCTTC. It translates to CASSAGSYEQFF.

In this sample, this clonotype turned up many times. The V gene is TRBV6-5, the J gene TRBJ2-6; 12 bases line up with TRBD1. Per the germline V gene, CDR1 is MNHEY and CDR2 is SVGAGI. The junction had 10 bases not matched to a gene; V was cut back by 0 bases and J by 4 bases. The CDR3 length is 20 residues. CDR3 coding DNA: TGTGCCAGCAGTTACTCGAGTCCGGGACAGGGGGCGGCAGGGGCCAACGTCCTGACTTTC. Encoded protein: CASSYSSPGQGAAGANVLTF.

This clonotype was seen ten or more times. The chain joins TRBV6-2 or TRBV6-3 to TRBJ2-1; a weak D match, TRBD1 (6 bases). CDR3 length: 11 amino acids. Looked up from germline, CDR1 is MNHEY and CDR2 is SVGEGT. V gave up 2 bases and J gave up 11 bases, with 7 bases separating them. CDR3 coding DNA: TGTGCCAGCAGTTACGGGACAAAGCAGTTCTTC. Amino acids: CASSYGTKQFF.

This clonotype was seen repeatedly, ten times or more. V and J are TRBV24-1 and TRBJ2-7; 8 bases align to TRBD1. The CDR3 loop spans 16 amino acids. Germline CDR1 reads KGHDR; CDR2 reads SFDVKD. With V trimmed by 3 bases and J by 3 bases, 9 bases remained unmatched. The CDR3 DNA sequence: TGTGCCACCAGTGATCTACTGACAGGGGAATGCTACGAGCAGTACTTC. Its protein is CATSDLLTGECYEQYF.

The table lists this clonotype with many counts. The DNA of the CDR3 is TGTGCCTGGATTCCCAGTTCAGATTCACCCCTCCACTTT. It encodes CAWIPSSDSPLHF. The V call is TRBV30, the J call TRBJ1-6; no reliable D call. This CDR3 region has 13 residues. Germline-derived CDR1 and CDR2 are GTSNPN and SVGIG (reference sequence). V lost 4 bases, J lost 8 bases, and 12 bases lay in between. Full variable domain (missing parts from reference TRBV30 and TRBJ1-6): SQTIHQWPATLVQPVGSPLSLECTVEGTSNPNLYWYRQAAGRGLQLLFYSVGIGQISSEVPQNLSASRPQDRQFILSSKKLLLSDSGFYLCAWIPSSDSPLHFGNGTRLTVT.

CDR3 amino acids: CSASLAGVNEQFF. The CDR3, as DNA: TGCAGTGCCAGTCTCGCGGGGGTCAATGAGCAGTTCTTC. The chain joins TRBV20-1 to TRBJ2-1; 7 bases fit TRBD2. V gave up 6 bases and J gave up 6 bases; unmatched junction bases: 8. The CDR3 totals 13 residues. Germline CDR1 is DFQATT and CDR2 is SNEGSKA (reference sequence).

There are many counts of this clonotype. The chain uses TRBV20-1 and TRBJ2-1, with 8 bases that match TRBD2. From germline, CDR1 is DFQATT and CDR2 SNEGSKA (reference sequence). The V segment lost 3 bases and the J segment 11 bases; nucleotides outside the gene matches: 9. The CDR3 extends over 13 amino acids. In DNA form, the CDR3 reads TGCAGTGCTAGGCTGAGTCCGGGGGGGAAGCAGTTCTTC. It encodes CSARLSPGGKQFF.

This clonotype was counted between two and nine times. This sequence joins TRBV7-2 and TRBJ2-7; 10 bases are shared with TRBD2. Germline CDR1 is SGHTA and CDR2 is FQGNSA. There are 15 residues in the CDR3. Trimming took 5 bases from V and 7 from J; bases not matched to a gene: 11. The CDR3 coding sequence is TGTGCCAGCAGCCCAAGAGCGGGGGGGCCGTTGGAGCAGTACTTC. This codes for CASSPRAGGPLEQYF.

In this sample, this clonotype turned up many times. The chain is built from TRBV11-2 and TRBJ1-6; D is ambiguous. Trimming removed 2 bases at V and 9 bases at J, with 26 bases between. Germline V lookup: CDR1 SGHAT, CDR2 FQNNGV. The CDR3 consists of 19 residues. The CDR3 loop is CASSLNAGAGNARGSPLHF. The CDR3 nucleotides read TGTGCCAGCAGCTTAAACGCCGGAGCTGGCAATGCGCGGGGTTCACCCCTCCACTTT.

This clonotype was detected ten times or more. The CDR3 protein is CASSKTKTGTYEQYF. The CDR3 bases are TGCGCCAGCAGCAAAACGAAGACAGGGACTTACGAGCAGTACTTC. The chain is built from TRBV4-1 and TRBJ2-7, with D possibly being TRBD1 (7 bases). V lost 5 bases and J 4 bases, leaving 18 bases between the germline ends. This CDR3 has 15 amino acids. Per the germline V gene, CDR1 is MGHRA and CDR2 is YSYEKL.

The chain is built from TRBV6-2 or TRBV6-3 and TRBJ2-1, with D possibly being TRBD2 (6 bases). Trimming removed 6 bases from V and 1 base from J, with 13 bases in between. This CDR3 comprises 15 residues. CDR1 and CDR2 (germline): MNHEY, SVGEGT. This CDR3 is CASSRTSNSYNEQFF. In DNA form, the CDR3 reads TGTGCCAGCAGCCGTACTAGCAATTCCTACAATGAGCAGTTCTTC.

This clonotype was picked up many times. CDR3 nucleotides: TGTGCCAGTAGTATAGGCCCTTACAATGAGCAGTTCTTC. Protein: CASSIGPYNEQFF. The chain uses TRBV19 and TRBJ2-1, with D unclear. This CDR3 has 13 residues. V dropped 1 base and J dropped 4 bases, with 5 bases sitting between them. The germline gives CDR1 LNHDA, CDR2 SQIVND (reference sequence).

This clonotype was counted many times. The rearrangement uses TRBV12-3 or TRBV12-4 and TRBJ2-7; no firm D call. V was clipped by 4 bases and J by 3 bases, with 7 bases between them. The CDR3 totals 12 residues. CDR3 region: CASSSRYYEQYF. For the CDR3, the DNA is TGTGCCAGCAGTTCCCGATACTACGAGCAGTACTTC.

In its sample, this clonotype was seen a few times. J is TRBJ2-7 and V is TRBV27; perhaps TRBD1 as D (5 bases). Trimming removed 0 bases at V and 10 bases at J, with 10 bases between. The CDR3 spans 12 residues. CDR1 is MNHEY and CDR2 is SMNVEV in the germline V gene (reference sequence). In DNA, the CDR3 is TGTGCCAGCAGTTTATCAGGGCAGGGCCAGTACTTC. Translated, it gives CASSLSGQGQYF.

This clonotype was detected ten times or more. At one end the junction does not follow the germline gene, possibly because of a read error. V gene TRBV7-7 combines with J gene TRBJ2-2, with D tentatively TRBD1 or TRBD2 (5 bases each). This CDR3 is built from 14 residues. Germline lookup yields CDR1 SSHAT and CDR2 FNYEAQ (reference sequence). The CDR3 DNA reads TGTGCTAGCAGCTCCAGAGGGACCAACGGGGAGCTGTTTTTT. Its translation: CASSSRGTNGELFF. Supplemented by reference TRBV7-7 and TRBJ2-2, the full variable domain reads GAGVSQSPRYKVTKRGQDVTLRCDPISSHATLYWYQQALGQGPEFLTYFNYEAQPDKSGLPSDRFSAERPEGSISTLTIQRTEQRDSAMYRCASSSRGTNGELFFGEGSRLTVL.

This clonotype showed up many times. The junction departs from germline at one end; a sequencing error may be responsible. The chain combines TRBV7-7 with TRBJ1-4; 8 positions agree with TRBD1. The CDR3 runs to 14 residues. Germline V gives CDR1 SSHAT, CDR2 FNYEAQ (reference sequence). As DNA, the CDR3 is TGTGCTAGCAGCTCTGGACAGGGAGGGGAAAAACTGTTTTTT. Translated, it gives CASSSGQGGEKLFF. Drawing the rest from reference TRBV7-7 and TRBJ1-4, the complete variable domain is GAGVSQSPRYKVTKRGQDVTLRCDPISSHATLYWYQQALGQGPEFLTYFNYEAQPDKSGLPSDRFSAERPEGSISTLTIQRTEQRDSAMYRCASSSGQGGEKLFFGSGTQLSVL.

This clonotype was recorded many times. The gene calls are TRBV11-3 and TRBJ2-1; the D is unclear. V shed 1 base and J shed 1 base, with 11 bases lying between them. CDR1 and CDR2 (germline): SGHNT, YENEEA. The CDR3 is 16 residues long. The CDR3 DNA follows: TGTGCCAGCAGCTTAGGCCCTCTAGGATCCTACAATGAGCAGTTCTTC. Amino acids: CASSLGPLGSYNEQFF.

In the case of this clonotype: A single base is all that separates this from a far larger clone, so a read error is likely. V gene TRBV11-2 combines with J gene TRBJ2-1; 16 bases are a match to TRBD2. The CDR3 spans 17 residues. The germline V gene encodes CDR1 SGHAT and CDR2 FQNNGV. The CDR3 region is CAGSAGTSGGAIDEQFF. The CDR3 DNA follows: TGTGCCGGCAGCGCCGGGACTAGCGGGGGGGCAATCGATGAGCAGTTCTTC.